A single T cell receptor (beta chain) is shown here with its context. This entry comes from a study of control samples from healthy donors and cancer patients. The data were produced by immunoSEQ multiplex PCR, yet TCRdb's version contains in-frame clones alone and is incomplete. The sample has around 110,000 clones, approximately 90% seen once. The sequenced material came from blood. The TCR sequence derives from a woman in her 70s in good health.

The CDR3 loop reads CASSPGWGAREQYF. CDR3 coding DNA: TGTGCCAGCAGCCCTGGGTGGGGGGCTAGGGAGCAGTACTTC. The chain links TRBV11-2 to TRBJ2-7, with D possibly being TRBD1 or TRBD2 (6 bases each). The CDR3 consists of 14 residues. Germline CDR1 is SGHAT and CDR2 is FQNNGV. Trimming took 5 bases from V and 7 from J, leaving 18 bases between them. Based on the CDR3 plus reference TRBV11-2 and TRBJ2-7, the full variable domain is EAGVAQSPRYKIIEKRQSVAFWCNPISGHATLYWYQQILGQGPKLLIQFQNNGVVDDSQLPKDRFSAERLKGVDSTLKIQPAKLEDSAVYLCASSPGWGAREQYFGPGTRLTVT.